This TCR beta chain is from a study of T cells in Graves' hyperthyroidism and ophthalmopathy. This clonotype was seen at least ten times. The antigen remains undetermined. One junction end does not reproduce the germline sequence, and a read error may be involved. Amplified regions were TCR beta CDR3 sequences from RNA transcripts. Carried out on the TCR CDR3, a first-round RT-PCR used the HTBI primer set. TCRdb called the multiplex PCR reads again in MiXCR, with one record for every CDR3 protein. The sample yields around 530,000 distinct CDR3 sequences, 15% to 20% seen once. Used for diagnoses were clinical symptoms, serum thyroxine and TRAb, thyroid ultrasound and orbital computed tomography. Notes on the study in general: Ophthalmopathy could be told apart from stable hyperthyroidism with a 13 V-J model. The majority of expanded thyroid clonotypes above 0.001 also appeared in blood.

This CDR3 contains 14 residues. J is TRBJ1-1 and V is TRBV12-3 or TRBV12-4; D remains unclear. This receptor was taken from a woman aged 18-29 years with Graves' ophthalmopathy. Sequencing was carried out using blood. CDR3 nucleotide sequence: TGTGCCAGCAGTTTAGGAGGAAGGCGACTAAACCCGGTCTTT. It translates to CASSLGGRRLNPVF.